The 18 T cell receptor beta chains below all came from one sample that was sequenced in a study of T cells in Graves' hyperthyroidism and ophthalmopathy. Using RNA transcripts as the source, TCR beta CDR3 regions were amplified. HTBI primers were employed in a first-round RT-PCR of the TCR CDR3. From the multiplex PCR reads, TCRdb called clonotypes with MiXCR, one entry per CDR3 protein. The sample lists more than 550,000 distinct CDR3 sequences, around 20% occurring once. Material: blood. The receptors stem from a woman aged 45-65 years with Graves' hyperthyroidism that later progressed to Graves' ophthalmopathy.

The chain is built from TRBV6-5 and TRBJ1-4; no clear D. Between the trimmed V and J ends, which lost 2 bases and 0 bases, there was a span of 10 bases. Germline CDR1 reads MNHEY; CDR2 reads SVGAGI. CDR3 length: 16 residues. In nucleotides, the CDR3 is TGTGCCAGCAGTTACGCCGATCCTGCAACTAATGAAAAACTGTTTTTT. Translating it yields CASSYADPATNEKLFF.

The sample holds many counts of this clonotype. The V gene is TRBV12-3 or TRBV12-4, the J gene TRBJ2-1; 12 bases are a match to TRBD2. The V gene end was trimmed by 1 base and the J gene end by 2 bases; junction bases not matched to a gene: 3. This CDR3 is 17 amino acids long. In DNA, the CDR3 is TGTGCCAGCAGTTTAGGACTAGCGGGGGACCCCTACAATGAGCAGTTCTTC. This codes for CASSLGLAGDPYNEQFF.

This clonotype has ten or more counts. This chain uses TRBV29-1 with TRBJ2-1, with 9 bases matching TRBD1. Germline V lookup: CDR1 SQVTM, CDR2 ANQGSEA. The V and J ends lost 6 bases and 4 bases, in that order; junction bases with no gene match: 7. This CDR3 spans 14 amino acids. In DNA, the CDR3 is TGCAGCGTAGGAAGGACAGGGGCGTACAATGAGCAGTTCTTC. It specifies CSVGRTGAYNEQFF.

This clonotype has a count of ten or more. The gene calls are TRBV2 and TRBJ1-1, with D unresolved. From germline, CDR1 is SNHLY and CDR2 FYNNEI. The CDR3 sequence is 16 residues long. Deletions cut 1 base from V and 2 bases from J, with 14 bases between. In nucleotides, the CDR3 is TGTGCCAGCAGTGAAGATCATTGGCAACAAAACACTGAAGCTTTCTTT. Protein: CASSEDHWQQNTEAFF.

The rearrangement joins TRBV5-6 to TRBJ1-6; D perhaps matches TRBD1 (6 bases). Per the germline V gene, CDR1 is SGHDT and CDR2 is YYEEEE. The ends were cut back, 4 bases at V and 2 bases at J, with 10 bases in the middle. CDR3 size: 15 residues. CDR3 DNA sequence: TGTGCCAGCAGCCCATACAGGGCCTATAATTCACCCCTCCACTTT. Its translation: CASSPYRAYNSPLHF.

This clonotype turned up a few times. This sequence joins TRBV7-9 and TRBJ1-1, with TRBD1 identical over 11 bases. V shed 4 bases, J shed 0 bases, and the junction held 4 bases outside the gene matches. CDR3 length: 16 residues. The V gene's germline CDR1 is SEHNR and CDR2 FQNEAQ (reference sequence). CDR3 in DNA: TGTGCCAGCAGCTCGGGACAGGGGGGGTTGAACACTGAAGCTTTCTTT. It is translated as CASSSGQGGLNTEAFF.

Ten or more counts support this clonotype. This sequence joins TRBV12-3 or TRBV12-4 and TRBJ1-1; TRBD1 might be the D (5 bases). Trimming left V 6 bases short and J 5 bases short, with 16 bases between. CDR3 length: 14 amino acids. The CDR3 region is CASRFQGGATEAFF. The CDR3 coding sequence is TGTGCCAGCAGGTTTCAGGGAGGAGCGACTGAAGCTTTCTTT.

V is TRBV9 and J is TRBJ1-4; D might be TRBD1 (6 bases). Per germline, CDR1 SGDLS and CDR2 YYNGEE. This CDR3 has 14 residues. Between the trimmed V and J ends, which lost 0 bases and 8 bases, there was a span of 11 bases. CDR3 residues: CASSVAGEREKLFF. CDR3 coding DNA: TGTGCCAGCAGCGTAGCAGGGGAACGGGAAAAACTGTTTTTT.

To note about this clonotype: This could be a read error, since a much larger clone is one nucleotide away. The DNA of the CDR3 is TGTGCCAGCAGTGGACACCCGAACACTGAAGTTTTCTTT. Its translation is CASSGHPNTEVFF. This chain joins TRBV6-2 or TRBV6-3 and TRBJ1-1; D perhaps matches TRBD1 (5 bases). This CDR3 comprises 13 residues. Germline CDR1 reads MNHEY; CDR2 reads SVGEGT.

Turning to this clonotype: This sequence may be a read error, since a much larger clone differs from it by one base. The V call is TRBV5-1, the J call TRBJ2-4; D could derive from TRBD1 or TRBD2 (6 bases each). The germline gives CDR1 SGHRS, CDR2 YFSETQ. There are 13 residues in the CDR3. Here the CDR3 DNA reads TGCGCCAGCGGCCCCGGAGGGGGAAACATTCGGTACTTC. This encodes CASGPGGGNIRYF.

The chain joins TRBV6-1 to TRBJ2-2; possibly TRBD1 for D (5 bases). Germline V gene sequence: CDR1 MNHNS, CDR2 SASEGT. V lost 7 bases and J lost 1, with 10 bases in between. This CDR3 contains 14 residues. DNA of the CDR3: TGTGCCAGCACCGAAAGGGGGAACACCGGGGAGCTGTTTTTT. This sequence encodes CASTERGNTGELFF.

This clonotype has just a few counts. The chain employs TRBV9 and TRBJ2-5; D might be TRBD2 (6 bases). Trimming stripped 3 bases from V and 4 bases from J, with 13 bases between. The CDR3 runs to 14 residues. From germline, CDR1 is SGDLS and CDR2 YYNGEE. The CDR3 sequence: CASSGQAGLETQYF. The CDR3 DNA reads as TGTGCCAGCAGCGGCCAAGCGGGTCTAGAGACCCAGTACTTC.

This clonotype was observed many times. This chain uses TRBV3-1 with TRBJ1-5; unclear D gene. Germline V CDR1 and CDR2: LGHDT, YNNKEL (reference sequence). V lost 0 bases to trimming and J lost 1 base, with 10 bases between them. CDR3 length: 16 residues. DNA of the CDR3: TGTGCCAGCAGCCAAGAAGGCCCTGCCAGCAATCAGCCCCAGCATTTT. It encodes CASSQEGPASNQPQHF.

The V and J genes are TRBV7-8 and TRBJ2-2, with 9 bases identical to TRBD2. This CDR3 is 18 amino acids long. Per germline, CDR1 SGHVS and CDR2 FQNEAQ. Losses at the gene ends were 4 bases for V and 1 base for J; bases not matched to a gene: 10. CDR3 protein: CASSSGARGGENTGELFF. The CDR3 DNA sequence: TGTGCCAGCAGCTCAGGTGCGCGGGGGGGCGAGAACACCGGGGAGCTGTTTTTT.

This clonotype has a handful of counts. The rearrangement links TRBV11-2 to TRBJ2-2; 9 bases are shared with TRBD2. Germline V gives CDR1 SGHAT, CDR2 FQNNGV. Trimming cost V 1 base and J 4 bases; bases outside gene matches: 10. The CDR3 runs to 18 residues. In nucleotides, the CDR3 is TGTGCCAGCAGCTTAGGGATAGCGGGGGACCCGGGCACCGGGGAGCTGTTTTTT. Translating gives CASSLGIAGDPGTGELFF.

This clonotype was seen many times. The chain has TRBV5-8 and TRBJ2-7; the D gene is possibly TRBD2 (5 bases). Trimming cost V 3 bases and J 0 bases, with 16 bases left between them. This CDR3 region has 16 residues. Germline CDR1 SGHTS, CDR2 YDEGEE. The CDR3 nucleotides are TGTGCCAGCAGCTCCAAGCTACGGGGTGCCTCCTACGAGCAGTACTTC. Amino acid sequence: CASSSKLRGASYEQYF.

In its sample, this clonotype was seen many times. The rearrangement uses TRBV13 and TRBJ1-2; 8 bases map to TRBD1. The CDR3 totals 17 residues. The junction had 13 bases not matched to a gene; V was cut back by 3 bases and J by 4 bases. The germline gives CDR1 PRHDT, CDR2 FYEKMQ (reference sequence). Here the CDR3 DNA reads TGTGCCAGCAGCTTGCAAACGACAGGGGAGAAGGTCTATGGCTACACCTTC. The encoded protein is CASSLQTTGEKVYGYTF.

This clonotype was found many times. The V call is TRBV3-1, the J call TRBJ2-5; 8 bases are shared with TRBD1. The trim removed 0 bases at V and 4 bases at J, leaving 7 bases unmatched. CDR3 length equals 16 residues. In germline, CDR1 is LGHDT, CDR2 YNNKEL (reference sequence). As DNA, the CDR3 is TGTGCCAGCAGCCAAGATGTCGGCAGGGGGCGAGAGACCCAGTACTTC. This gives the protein CASSQDVGRGRETQYF.